This is a list of T cell receptor beta chains from one sample in a study of blood T cells in healthy people across ages. From the 5' RACE reads, TCRdb called clonotypes with MiXCR, one entry per CDR3 protein. The data hold just over 800,000 distinct CDR3 sequences, with 55% to 65% observed a single time. Sequenced sample: blood. The origin of the receptors is a man in his thirties or forties in good health. Both conserved end residues are part of each CDR3. D genes are given only for firm matches. Not every row has a clone size; where given, it reads once, few, many or a size class.

CDR3 length: 13; D gene: .; V gene: TRBV28; J gene: TRBJ2-7; clone size: few; CDR3 DNA: TGTGCCAGCAGTTTAATGCGGATCTACGAGCAGTACTTC; CDR3 protein: CASSLMRIYEQYF
CDR3 length: 13; D gene: .; V gene: TRBV6-5; J gene: TRBJ2-5; clone size: .; CDR3 DNA: TGTGCCAGCAGTTACGTCGCCCAAGAGACCCAGTACTTC; CDR3 protein: CASSYVAQETQYF
CDR3 length: 15; D gene: .; V gene: TRBV27; J gene: TRBJ2-7; clone size: .; CDR3 DNA: TGTGCCAGCAGTCCGCGGGGGCCGGGGGTCTACGAGCAGTACTTC; CDR3 protein: CASSPRGPGVYEQYF
CDR3 length: 14; D gene: .; V gene: TRBV6-6; J gene: TRBJ1-4; clone size: .; CDR3 DNA: TGTGCCAGCAGCTCGTGGGGGGCGGGGGAAAAACTGTTTTTT; CDR3 protein: CASSSWGAGEKLFF
CDR3 length: 12; D gene: TRBD1; V gene: TRBV6-2/TRBV6-3; J gene: TRBJ2-7; clone size: few; CDR3 DNA: TGTGCCGTGGGACAGAACTCCTACGAGCAGTACTTC; CDR3 protein: CAVGQNSYEQYF
CDR3 length: 15; D gene: TRBD2; V gene: TRBV3-1; J gene: TRBJ2-1; clone size: .; CDR3 DNA: TGTGCCAGCAGCCAAGGGGGACTAGCCGGGAATGAGCAGTTCTTC; CDR3 protein: CASSQGGLAGNEQFF
CDR3 length: 14; D gene: TRBD1; V gene: TRBV20-1; J gene: TRBJ1-6; clone size: .; CDR3 DNA: TGCAGTGCTGGCAGGGACAGGATGAATTCACCCCTCCACTTT; CDR3 protein: CSAGRDRMNSPLHF
CDR3 length: 15; D gene: TRBD2; V gene: TRBV7-2; J gene: TRBJ2-1; clone size: .; CDR3 DNA: TGTGCCAGCAGCCCCCCTAGCGGGGCCTCGAATGAGCAGTTCTTC; CDR3 protein: CASSPPSGASNEQFF
CDR3 length: 14; D gene: .; V gene: TRBV5-5; J gene: TRBJ1-6; clone size: .; CDR3 DNA: TGTGCCAGCAGCTCCGGGACGGGGAATTCACCCCTCCACTTT; CDR3 protein: CASSSGTGNSPLHF
CDR3 length: 17; D gene: .; V gene: TRBV27; J gene: TRBJ2-1; clone size: .; CDR3 DNA: TGTGCCAGCAGTTTATGGGGGGGGGCAGGGACACGGAATGAGCAGTTCTTC; CDR3 protein: CASSLWGGAGTRNEQFF
CDR3 length: 15; D gene: .; V gene: TRBV7-2; J gene: TRBJ2-3; clone size: .; CDR3 DNA: TGTGCCAGCAGCTTAGAAGGGACTCCTCCAGATACGCAGTATTTT; CDR3 protein: CASSLEGTPPDTQYF
CDR3 length: 13; D gene: TRBD1; V gene: TRBV4-1; J gene: TRBJ2-1; clone size: .; CDR3 DNA: TGCGCCAGCAGCCAAGTCGGGGACAGTGTGGAGTTCTTC; CDR3 protein: CASSQVGDSVEFF
CDR3 length: 11; D gene: .; V gene: TRBV10-3; J gene: TRBJ1-2; clone size: few; CDR3 DNA: TGTGCCATCAGGCGAGCATATGGCTACACCTTC; CDR3 protein: CAIRRAYGYTF
CDR3 length: 13; D gene: .; V gene: TRBV12-3/TRBV12-4; J gene: TRBJ1-1; clone size: .; CDR3 DNA: TGTGCCGGCAGTTTTTTAGCGAACACTGAAGCTTTCTTT; CDR3 protein: CAGSFLANTEAFF
CDR3 length: 13; D gene: .; V gene: TRBV10-3; J gene: TRBJ2-5; clone size: many; CDR3 DNA: TGTGCCATCAGCGCTGGTGGTGGCGAGACCCAGTACTTC; CDR3 protein: CAISAGGGETQYF
CDR3 length: 13; D gene: .; V gene: TRBV5-1; J gene: TRBJ2-4; clone size: few; CDR3 DNA: TGCGCCAGCAGCTTGGAACAGGCCCAAATTCAGTACTTC; CDR3 protein: CASSLEQAQIQYF
CDR3 length: 15; D gene: .; V gene: TRBV7-2; J gene: TRBJ2-7; clone size: .; CDR3 DNA: TGTGCCAGCAGCCCCAGGGCGGGGGCCCACTACGAGCAGTACTTC; CDR3 protein: CASSPRAGAHYEQYF
CDR3 length: 16; D gene: .; V gene: TRBV6-2/TRBV6-3; J gene: TRBJ2-3; clone size: .; CDR3 DNA: TGTGCCAGCAGTTACACCTTGAGTTCGGGTGGTGGTACGCAGTATTTT; CDR3 protein: CASSYTLSSGGGTQYF
CDR3 length: 15; D gene: .; V gene: TRBV9; J gene: TRBJ1-5; clone size: once; CDR3 DNA: TGTGCCAGCAGCCCGCGAGACAGTCGCAATCAGCCCCAGCATTTT; CDR3 protein: CASSPRDSRNQPQHF
CDR3 length: 15; D gene: TRBD2; V gene: TRBV12-3/TRBV12-4; J gene: TRBJ2-5; clone size: few; CDR3 DNA: TGTGCCAGCAGTCTCCTAGCGGGGGGCGAAGAGACCCAGTACTTC; CDR3 protein: CASSLLAGGEETQYF
CDR3 length: 11; D gene: .; V gene: TRBV6-1; J gene: TRBJ2-1; clone size: few; CDR3 DNA: TGTGCCAGCAGCCTCAGGACGGGGCAGTTCTTC; CDR3 protein: CASSLRTGQFF
CDR3 length: 14; D gene: .; V gene: TRBV4-3; J gene: TRBJ2-7; clone size: .; CDR3 DNA: TGCGCCAGCAGCCAAGATCACCTTTCCTACGAGCAGTACTTC; CDR3 protein: CASSQDHLSYEQYF
CDR3 length: 15; D gene: TRBD2; V gene: TRBV12-3/TRBV12-4; J gene: TRBJ2-5; clone size: few; CDR3 DNA: TGTGCCAGCAGTAGACCGGGACTAGGGCAAGAGACCCAGTACTTC; CDR3 protein: CASSRPGLGQETQYF
CDR3 length: 18; D gene: .; V gene: TRBV6-2/TRBV6-3; J gene: TRBJ2-6; clone size: .; CDR3 DNA: TGTGCCAGCAGTTCGCCGCCGGGCCGCGCCGCTGGGGCCAACGTCCTGACTTTC; CDR3 protein: CASSSPPGRAAGANVLTF
CDR3 length: 15; D gene: TRBD2; V gene: TRBV7-2; J gene: TRBJ2-7; clone size: .; CDR3 DNA: TGTGCTAGCATCTCCCTAGGGCTAGCGGGCTACGAGCAGTACTTC; CDR3 protein: CASISLGLAGYEQYF
CDR3 length: 16; D gene: TRBD2; V gene: TRBV6-1; J gene: TRBJ2-1; clone size: .; CDR3 DNA: TGTGCCAGCAGTGACACGGGACTAGCGACTGACAATGAGCAGTTCTTC; CDR3 protein: CASSDTGLATDNEQFF
CDR3 length: 14; D gene: TRBD1; V gene: TRBV6-4; J gene: TRBJ1-2; clone size: .; CDR3 DNA: TGTGCCAGCAGTGACTCCCCGGACAGGGATGGCTACACCTTC; CDR3 protein: CASSDSPDRDGYTF
CDR3 length: 14; D gene: .; V gene: TRBV2; J gene: TRBJ2-5; clone size: .; CDR3 DNA: TGTGCCAGCAGCCTCGGGTTCTTCGGGGAGACCCAGTACTTC; CDR3 protein: CASSLGFFGETQYF
CDR3 length: 13; D gene: .; V gene: TRBV5-6; J gene: TRBJ1-2; clone size: .; CDR3 DNA: TGTGCCAGCACGTATCTGATTAACTATGGCTACACCTTC; CDR3 protein: CASTYLINYGYTF
CDR3 length: 17; D gene: .; V gene: TRBV27; J gene: TRBJ2-1; clone size: .; CDR3 DNA: TGTGCCAGCAGTCCGATGACACCTCTGATCTCCTACAATGAGCAGTTCTTC; CDR3 protein: CASSPMTPLISYNEQFF
CDR3 length: 14; D gene: .; V gene: TRBV20-1; J gene: TRBJ2-3; clone size: .; CDR3 DNA: TGCAGTGCTAGAGTTGGGGGGCGGACAGATACGCAGTATTTT; CDR3 protein: CSARVGGRTDTQYF
CDR3 length: 11; D gene: .; V gene: TRBV7-9; J gene: TRBJ2-1; clone size: .; CDR3 DNA: TGTGGAGGGATGGCCTACAATGAGCAGTTCTTC; CDR3 protein: CGGMAYNEQFF
CDR3 length: 19; D gene: TRBD1; V gene: TRBV9; J gene: TRBJ2-1; clone size: .; CDR3 DNA: TGTGCCAGCAGCCCTCCAAGCCCCGAGGGGGCCGCGCCTTACAATGAGCAGTTCTTC; CDR3 protein: CASSPPSPEGAAPYNEQFF
CDR3 length: 14; D gene: TRBD1; V gene: TRBV10-3; J gene: TRBJ2-3; clone size: .; CDR3 DNA: TGTGCCATCAGGGCGACAGGGAAACCAGATACGCAGTATTTT; CDR3 protein: CAIRATGKPDTQYF
CDR3 length: 15; D gene: .; V gene: TRBV6-5; J gene: TRBJ1-5; clone size: once; CDR3 DNA: TGTGCCAGCAGACCGATCTACAGGGCCGATCAGCCCCAGCATTTT; CDR3 protein: CASRPIYRADQPQHF
CDR3 length: 16; D gene: TRBD2; V gene: TRBV7-2; J gene: TRBJ2-7; clone size: .; CDR3 DNA: TGTGCCAGCAGCTCCCCCGGGGAGGGGCCGACCTACGAGCAGTACTTC; CDR3 protein: CASSSPGEGPTYEQYF
CDR3 length: 15; D gene: .; V gene: TRBV6-5; J gene: TRBJ2-6; clone size: .; CDR3 DNA: TGTGCCAGCAGTTACTCGAGTGATGGGACCAACGTCCTGACTTTC; CDR3 protein: CASSYSSDGTNVLTF
CDR3 length: 15; D gene: TRBD1; V gene: TRBV4-3; J gene: TRBJ1-4; clone size: .; CDR3 DNA: TGCGCCAGCAGCCGGATAGACAGGGGGGGTGAAAAACTGTTTTTT; CDR3 protein: CASSRIDRGGEKLFF
CDR3 length: 14; D gene: .; V gene: TRBV5-1; J gene: TRBJ1-2; clone size: few; CDR3 DNA: TGCGCCAGCAGCTTGTATCGGGGCCACGAGGGCTACACCTTC; CDR3 protein: CASSLYRGHEGYTF
CDR3 length: 13; D gene: .; V gene: TRBV2; J gene: TRBJ2-7; clone size: .; CDR3 DNA: TGTGCCATTAGCCAGGGTGGACCCTACGAGCAGTACTTC; CDR3 protein: CAISQGGPYEQYF
CDR3 length: 17; D gene: TRBD1; V gene: TRBV2; J gene: TRBJ2-6; clone size: .; CDR3 DNA: TGTGCCAGCAGTGCCGGGACAGCCAGCTCTGGGGCCAACGTCCTGACTTTC; CDR3 protein: CASSAGTASSGANVLTF
CDR3 length: 17; D gene: TRBD1; V gene: TRBV5-1; J gene: TRBJ1-2; clone size: .; CDR3 DNA: TGCGCCAGCAGCGTTGTGGGACGGGGACAGGGGGCAGGAGGCTACACCTTC; CDR3 protein: CASSVVGRGQGAGGYTF
CDR3 length: 14; D gene: .; V gene: TRBV2; J gene: TRBJ1-1; clone size: .; CDR3 DNA: TGTGCCAGCAGTGAAGGACTAACGACGACTGAAGCTTTCTTT; CDR3 protein: CASSEGLTTTEAFF
CDR3 length: 14; D gene: .; V gene: TRBV14; J gene: TRBJ2-1; clone size: .; CDR3 DNA: TGTGCCAGCAGCCAAGCTACAACATACAATGAGCAGTTCTTC; CDR3 protein: CASSQATTYNEQFF
CDR3 length: 13; D gene: .; V gene: TRBV25-1; J gene: TRBJ2-3; clone size: .; CDR3 DNA: TGTGCCAGCAGTGAAGGCCCGGTGAGTGCGCAGTATTTT; CDR3 protein: CASSEGPVSAQYF
CDR3 length: 14; D gene: TRBD2; V gene: TRBV15; J gene: TRBJ2-1; clone size: .; CDR3 DNA: TGTGCCACCAGCAGAGGTCGGCGGGGGATTGAGCAGTTCTTC; CDR3 protein: CATSRGRRGIEQFF
CDR3 length: 15; D gene: TRBD1; V gene: TRBV11-2; J gene: TRBJ1-2; clone size: .; CDR3 DNA: TGTGCCAGCAGCTTAGCGGGACAGATTAACTATGGCTACACCTTC; CDR3 protein: CASSLAGQINYGYTF
CDR3 length: 12; D gene: .; V gene: TRBV20-1; J gene: TRBJ1-6; clone size: .; CDR3 DNA: TGCAGTGCTTCCCCGGGCCGCTCACCCCTCCACTTT; CDR3 protein: CSASPGRSPLHF
CDR3 length: 16; D gene: .; V gene: TRBV27; J gene: TRBJ1-4; clone size: few; CDR3 DNA: TGTGCCAGCAGTTTATCGGGCTCCCTAAGGGGTGAAAAACTGTTTTTT; CDR3 protein: CASSLSGSLRGEKLFF
CDR3 length: 12; D gene: .; V gene: TRBV6-5; J gene: TRBJ2-3; clone size: few; CDR3 DNA: TGTGCCAGCAGAACCAGCACAGATACGCAGTATTTT; CDR3 protein: CASRTSTDTQYF
CDR3 length: 17; D gene: .; V gene: TRBV4-3; J gene: TRBJ2-1; clone size: .; CDR3 DNA: TGCGCCAGCAGCCAAGGTGCTGGGACCGGCTCCTACAATGAGCAGTTCTTC; CDR3 protein: CASSQGAGTGSYNEQFF
CDR3 length: 14; D gene: TRBD1; V gene: TRBV3-1; J gene: TRBJ2-1; clone size: .; CDR3 DNA: TGTGCCAGCAGCCAAGAGGTAGGGGGCGGTGAGCAGTTCTTC; CDR3 protein: CASSQEVGGGEQFF
CDR3 length: 14; D gene: .; V gene: TRBV7-2; J gene: TRBJ2-3; clone size: .; CDR3 DNA: TGTGCCAGCAGCTCCACGGGGGGCCAGGATACGCAGTATTTT; CDR3 protein: CASSSTGGQDTQYF